The 23 T cell receptor beta chains below all came from one sample that was sequenced in a study of OX40 agonist ivuxolimab in advanced cancers. The data were produced by immunoSEQ multiplex PCR, yet TCRdb's version contains in-frame clones alone and is incomplete. The table lists fewer than 90,000 clones, around 83% of them singletons. This specimen was CD4+ or CD8+ T cells sorted from blood, taken in a trial of the OX40 agonist ivuxolimab. The receptor source for this set is an adult with an advanced solid tumor such as melanoma, head and neck, liver or kidney cancer.

The genes are TRBV11-2 and TRBJ2-3; 12 bases agree with TRBD2. Germline lookup yields CDR1 SGHAT and CDR2 FQNNGV. This CDR3 comprises 18 residues. V trimming: 2 bases; J trimming: 3 bases; junction bases outside the gene matches: 9. This chain's CDR3 is CASSLRLAGGPVTDTQYF. CDR3 nucleotide sequence: TGTGCCAGCAGCTTACGGCTAGCGGGAGGGCCGGTAACAGATACGCAGTATTTT.

This clone was counted only a few times. V usage is TRBV10-1 and J usage is TRBJ1-1, with 7 bases that match TRBD1. The CDR3 runs to 14 residues. Germline V CDR1 and CDR2: WNHNN, SYGVQD (reference sequence). Trimming at V came to 5 bases and at J to 5 bases, leaving 8 bases not matched to a gene. In DNA, the CDR3 is TGCGCCAGCAGTCCACTCGGCAGGGGGACTGAAGCTTTCTTT. Its protein product is CASSPLGRGTEAFF.

CDR3 loop: CASSEYRVGNSPLHF. In DNA form, the CDR3 reads TGTGCCAGCAGTGAGTACAGGGTGGGGAATTCACCCCTCCACTTT. V is TRBV6-1 and J is TRBJ1-6; D might be TRBD1 (6 bases). This CDR3 is 15 amino acids long. The germline V gene encodes CDR1 MNHNS and CDR2 SASEGT. V was shortened by 3 bases and J by 7 bases, with 13 bases between the two germline ends.

The table lists this clone with a count of one. The chain recombines TRBV18 with TRBJ2-3; D remains unclear. V was cut by 0 bases and J by 5 bases, with 12 bases left in between. The CDR3 contains 15 residues. Germline assignment: CDR1 KGHSH and CDR2 LQKENI. Here the CDR3 reads CASSPPTRSEDTQYF. CDR3 nucleotides: TGTGCCAGCTCACCACCGACACGGAGCGAAGATACGCAGTATTTT.

The count of this clone is one. The rearrangement links TRBV2 to TRBJ2-7; D unresolved. The CDR3 is 12 residues long. The germline gives CDR1 SNHLY, CDR2 FYNNEI. Trimming cost V 7 bases and J 2 bases, with 9 bases left between them. The CDR3 nucleotides read TGTGCCAGCACCTCCCGACCCTACGAGCAGTACTTC. Translation gives CASTSRPYEQYF. Full variable domain (missing parts from reference TRBV2 and TRBJ2-7): EPEVTQTPSHQVTQMGQEVILRCVPISNHLYFYWYRQILGQKVEFLVSFYNNEISEKSEIFDDQFSVERPDGSNFTLKIRSTKLEDSAMYFCASTSRPYEQYFGPGTRLTVT.

CDR3 nucleotide sequence: TGTGCCAGCTCAGAGGGACATAACTACGAGCAGTACTTC. This translates into CASSEGHNYEQYF. The rearrangement joins TRBV18 to TRBJ2-7, with a weak D call TRBD1 (6 bases). In germline, CDR1 is KGHSH, CDR2 LQKENI. Trimming shortened V by 5 bases and J by 3 bases, and 11 bases separated the two germline ends. The CDR3 has 13 residues.

The chain carries TRBV11-1 and TRBJ1-2; perhaps TRBD1 as D (5 bases). The CDR3 covers 16 residues. Germline V gene data show CDR1 as SGHAT and CDR2 as FQDESV (reference sequence). V was cut by 4 bases and J by 6 bases, with 21 bases left in between. CDR3 protein: CASSSLKGGRGHGYTF. As DNA, the CDR3 is TGTGCCAGCAGCTCCCTCAAAGGAGGGAGGGGACATGGCTACACCTTC. Full variable domain (missing parts from reference TRBV11-1 and TRBJ1-2): EAEVAQSPRYKITEKSQAVAFWCDPISGHATLYWYRQILGQGPELLVQFQDESVVDDSQLPKDRFSAERLKGVDSTLKIQPAELGDSAMYLCASSSLKGGRGHGYTFGSGTRLTVV.

This chain uses TRBV5-5 with TRBJ1-2; a weak D match, TRBD1 (5 bases). Germline CDR1 is SGHKS and CDR2 is YYEKEE (reference sequence). The CDR3 consists of 14 residues. Between the trimmed V and J ends, which lost 0 bases and 8 bases, there was a span of 14 bases. CDR3 bases: TGTGCCAGCAGCTTGGGTTGGGGGACGAGCGGCTACACCTTC. Amino acids: CASSLGWGTSGYTF.

The chain links TRBV10-3 to TRBJ2-3; 7 nucleotides match TRBD2. Trimming took 3 bases from V and 1 from J; bases not matched to a gene: 4. The CDR3 is 15 residues long. CDR1 ENHRY and CDR2 SYGVKD come from the germline V gene. CDR3 nucleotides: TGTGCCATCAGTGATGGAGCGGGGCGCACAGATACGCAGTATTTT. Its translation: CAISDGAGRTDTQYF.

This clone was seen a single time. The chain has TRBV11-1 and TRBJ2-3, with D maybe TRBD2 (5 bases). The CDR3 loop spans 13 amino acids. The germline V and J ends were trimmed by 3 bases and 8 bases, with 12 bases remaining between them. The germline gives CDR1 SGHAT, CDR2 FQDESV (reference sequence). The DNA of the CDR3 is TGTGCCAGCAGCTTTGAGGCACGGGGTACGCAGTATTTT. Residues: CASSFEARGTQYF.

This chain connects TRBV18 to TRBJ1-1; the D gene is possibly TRBD1 (5 bases). The CDR3 is made up of 12 amino acids. Trimming removed 4 bases from V and 4 bases from J, with 7 bases in between. Germline CDR1 and CDR2: KGHSH and LQKENI. The CDR3 protein is CASSQGSTEAFF. Written as DNA, the CDR3 is TGTGCCAGCTCACAGGGGTCCACTGAAGCTTTCTTT.

The chain employs TRBV4-2 and TRBJ2-3, with 8 nucleotides matching TRBD2. This CDR3 is built from 16 residues. Germline V lookup: CDR1 LGHNA, CDR2 YNFKEQ. The V gene end was trimmed by 3 bases and the J gene end by 4 bases; junction bases not matched to a gene: 9. The CDR3 loop reads CASSQGAGGASDTQYF. The CDR3 DNA reads TGTGCCAGCAGCCAGGGGGCGGGAGGTGCCTCAGATACGCAGTATTTT.

Written as DNA, the CDR3 is TGCAGCGCCGACAGGCCTCCTGGGGCCAACGTCCTGACTTTC. It is translated as CSADRPPGANVLTF. The chain carries TRBV29-1 and TRBJ2-6; perhaps TRBD1 as D (6 bases). V lost 7 bases and J lost 2, with 12 bases in between. Germline V gene lookup returns CDR1 SQVTM and CDR2 ANQGSEA. This CDR3 has 14 residues.

V usage is TRBV27 and J usage is TRBJ2-2; D unresolved. The CDR3 consists of 12 residues. The germline gives CDR1 MNHEY, CDR2 SMNVEV (reference sequence). The V end was cut by 5 bases, the J end by 8 bases, with 9 bases between. CDR3 in amino acids: CASSLLRGELFF. CDR3 DNA sequence: TGTGCCAGCAGTCTATTACGGGGGGAGCTGTTTTTT.

This clone was counted between two and nine times. The chain combines TRBV28 with TRBJ1-4; no clear D gene. This CDR3 is built from 15 residues. V dropped 3 bases and J dropped 0 bases, with 8 bases sitting between them. Germline V CDR1 and CDR2: MDHEN, SYDVKM. The CDR3 DNA sequence: TGTGCCAGCAGTTTGAACGCAGCAACTAATGAAAAACTGTTTTTT. Amino acid sequence: CASSLNAATNEKLFF.

The rearrangement links TRBV5-1 to TRBJ2-1; TRBD1 matches 10 bases. This CDR3 region has 17 residues. Losses at the gene ends were 3 bases for V and 6 bases for J; bases not matched to a gene: 12. CDR1 is SGHRS and CDR2 is YFSETQ in the germline V gene. This CDR3 reads CASSSRRGTGAFNEQFF. CDR3 nucleotides: TGCGCCAGCAGCTCCCGGCGGGGGACAGGGGCCTTCAATGAGCAGTTCTTC.

This chain links TRBV7-2 with TRBJ1-5; D remains unclear. Trimming took off 1 base at V and 10 bases at J, with 11 bases between the two ends. The germline V gene encodes CDR1 SGHTA and CDR2 FQGNSA. This CDR3 contains 13 residues. In nucleotides, the CDR3 is TGTGCCAGCAGCTTAGTTTCCGGGAACCCCCAGCATTTT. Translation: CASSLVSGNPQHF.

This clone was counted only a few times. V usage is TRBV10-2 and J usage is TRBJ1-6; unclear D gene. The germline V gene encodes CDR1 WSHSY and CDR2 SAAADI. V lost 4 bases and J 5 bases, leaving 9 bases between the germline ends. The CDR3 runs to 14 residues. The CDR3: CASSGAGNNSPLHF. The CDR3 DNA reads as TGCGCCAGCAGTGGGGCCGGGAATAATTCACCCCTCCACTTT.

This clone was found a few times. The chain carries TRBV25-1 and TRBJ2-1; D gene ambiguous. V was clipped by 3 bases and J by 5 bases, with 20 bases between them. This CDR3 has 17 amino acids. CDR1 is MGHDK, CDR2 SYGVNS, per germline. CDR3 region: CASSDPSMAPLHNEQFF. CDR3 sequence (DNA): TGTGCCAGCAGTGATCCGAGCATGGCCCCCCTACACAATGAGCAGTTCTTC. The full variable domain, rest sourced from reference TRBV25-1 and TRBJ2-1, is EADIYQTPRYLVIGTGKKITLECSQTMGHDKMYWYQQDPGMELHLIHYSYGVNSTEKGDLSSESTVSRIRTEHFPLTLESARPSHTSQYLCASSDPSMAPLHNEQFFGPGTRLTVL.

In its sample, this clone was seen once. The chain has TRBV19 and TRBJ1-1; no reliable D call. Germline CDR1 LNHDA, CDR2 SQIVND (reference sequence). The CDR3 extends over 15 amino acids. The V end lost 6 bases, the J end lost 1 base, and 15 bases lay between the germline ends. CDR3 sequence (DNA): TGTGCCAGTAGAGGACCCCTACTAGGGAACACTGAAGCTTTCTTT. This codes for CASRGPLLGNTEAFF.

The V gene is TRBV19, the J gene TRBJ1-4; D not certain. Trimming cost V 10 bases and J 0 bases, with 18 bases left between them. This CDR3 has 16 residues. Germline assignment: CDR1 LNHDA and CDR2 SQIVND (reference sequence). CDR3 sequence (DNA): TGTGCCATTTGTCGCATCTCGGCTTCAACTAATGAAAAACTGTTTTTT. Its protein product is CAICRISASTNEKLFF.

This chain links TRBV5-1 with TRBJ2-1, with a weak D call TRBD2 (9 bases). CDR3 size: 18 residues. CDR1 is SGHRS and CDR2 is YFSETQ in the germline V gene. V lost 1 base and J 10 bases, leaving 27 bases between the germline ends. The CDR3 loop reads CASSLIFRREGPGGEQFF. The CDR3 bases are TGCGCCAGCAGCTTGATCTTTCGGCGGGAGGGCCCAGGGGGCGAGCAGTTCTTC.

The chain has TRBV5-6 and TRBJ1-2, with 10 bases matching TRBD1. The CDR3 runs 15 residues. Germline V gene data show CDR1 as SGHDT and CDR2 as YYEEEE. Trimming removed 5 bases from V and 5 bases from J; junction bases left unmatched: 9. The CDR3: CASSSRDRGWYGYTF. The CDR3 region has the DNA TGTGCCAGCAGTTCCCGGGACAGGGGTTGGTATGGCTACACCTTC.